This T cell receptor (beta chain) emerged from a study of blood T cell repertoires in COVID-19. Background on the study: Samples came from the United States, Italy and Spain, spanning acute and convalescent COVID-19. PBMCs, B-cell-depleted T cells, or T cells provided the cDNA or gDNA that made up the material.

Germline V gene lookup returns CDR1 LNHDA and CDR2 SQIVND (reference sequence). This CDR3 has 15 residues. Trimming stripped 2 bases from V and 10 bases from J, with 20 bases between. As processed by the authors: Reference gene primer amplification yielded estimated nucleated cell counts. The data were produced by immunoSEQ multiplex PCR, yet TCRdb's version contains in-frame clones alone and is incomplete. V, J and clone size are those of that table, while D and trimming were read from the DNA. The top ten hold around 40% of the sample, which has about 75,000 clones, about nine tenths seen once. This receptor was identified in a human donor in a cohort sampled during active COVID-19. The specimen was peripheral blood. The chain employs TRBV19 and TRBJ1-1; D perhaps matches TRBD1 (6 bases). The CDR3 reads CASSILGAGALGAFF. CDR3 DNA: TGTGCCAGTAGTATACTTGGCGCGGGGGCTCTAGGAGCTTTCTTT.